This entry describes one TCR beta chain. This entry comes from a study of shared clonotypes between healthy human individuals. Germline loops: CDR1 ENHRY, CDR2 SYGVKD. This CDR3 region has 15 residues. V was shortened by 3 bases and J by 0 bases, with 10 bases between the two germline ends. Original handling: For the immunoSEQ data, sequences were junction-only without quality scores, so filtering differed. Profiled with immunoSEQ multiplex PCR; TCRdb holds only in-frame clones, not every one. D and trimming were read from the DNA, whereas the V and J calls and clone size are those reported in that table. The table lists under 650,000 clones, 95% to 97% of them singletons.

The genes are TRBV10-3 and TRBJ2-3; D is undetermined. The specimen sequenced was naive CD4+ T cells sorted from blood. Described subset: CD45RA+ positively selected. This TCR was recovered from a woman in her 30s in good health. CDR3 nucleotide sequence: TGTGCCATCAGTGATGGACGGGCGAGCACAGATACGCAGTATTTT. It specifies CAISDGRASTDTQYF.